The present T cell receptor (beta chain) was sequenced within a study of human T cells and chemical hapten exposure. Notes on the study in general: Following DPC sensitization, TCRs present above 1 in 1000 frequency showed no change.

TCRdb independently ran MiXCR on the RACE reads; one entry per CDR3 protein. The table includes some 360,000 distinct CDR3 sequences, around 5.5% detected once. Indicated time point: pre-sensitization, week 0. Treatment of the sample: therapeutic diphenylcyclopropenone sensitization with weekly scalp DPC. Total RNA came from unfractionated whole blood. The sample holds many counts of this clonotype. Its antigen is currently unknown. This receptor was obtained from a woman aged 45-60 years with alopecia areata. Some clones in this sample may be carry-over from other donors' samples. The sequences come from whole blood, collected in connection with sensitization to the hapten diphenylcyclopropenone (DPC).

This chain's CDR3 is CSVEAGNYGYTF. The CDR3 nucleotides read TGCAGCGTTGAGGCCGGGAACTATGGCTACACCTTC. The V gene is TRBV29-1, the J gene TRBJ1-2; D call uncertain. V dropped 3 bases and J dropped 2 bases, with 7 bases sitting between them. Germline V lookup: CDR1 SQVTM, CDR2 ANQGSEA. The CDR3 has 12 residues.